This T cell receptor beta chain was captured in a study of cytomegalovirus exposure and HLA in healthy donors. V was trimmed by 2 bases and J by 1 base, leaving 6 bases between them. The V gene's germline CDR1 is SGHNT and CDR2 YYREEE (reference sequence). The CDR3 is made up of 13 amino acids. PCR used 60 Vbeta primers and 13 Jbeta primers. Sequencing used immunoSEQ multiplex PCR; TCRdb keeps in-frame clones, though not all of them. The sample comprises more than 150,000 clones, roughly 78% of which are singletons, and 1% rests with the top ten. Comment on this clone: What it recognizes is unknown.

At sampling all donors were nominally healthy, likely with unrecorded immune exposures. Study conclusions and caveats: TCR beta chains numbering some 160 were designated cytomegalovirus-associated. One variant, a missense change in DCLRE1C, was linked in a later analysis to TCR beta V- and J-gene trimming. A later analysis appeared to link common viral pathogens to several of the most significant clusters.

This chain uses TRBV5-4 with TRBJ1-1; no clear D gene. The clonotype comes from a woman in her forties or fifties in good health and CMV-seropositive. The material sequenced was PBMCs. Written as DNA, the CDR3 is TGTGCCAGCAGCTTCGGCGGGAACACTGAAGCTTTCTTT. This gives the protein CASSFGGNTEAFF.